Listed below are T cell receptor beta chains from one sample, sequenced in a study of control samples from healthy donors and cancer patients. This table comes from immunoSEQ multiplex PCR, and its TCRdb copy is limited to in-frame clones, with some not included. The table includes 130,000 or so clones, 80% to 90% detected once. Material: blood. The receptors were gathered from a man aged 45-60 years in good health. Each CDR3 is given with its conserved first and last residue. Fields, in order: clone size, J gene, D gene, V gene, CDR3 DNA, CDR3 protein. The D gene is left open where the match is weak. Where a row states a size, it is once, few, many or the class of an expanded clone; other rows omit it.

abundance: few; j_gene: TRBJ1-2; d_gene: NA; v_gene: TRBV4-1; CDR3nt: TGCGCCAGCAGCCAGGAACTACTACAGGGTGGGATTAACTATGGCTACACCTTC; CDR3aa: CASSQELLQGGINYGYTF
abundance: NA; j_gene: TRBJ1-2; d_gene: NA; v_gene: TRBV18; CDR3nt: TGTGCCAGCTCACCACCGGGCAGGGCGGGCTATGGCTACACCTTC; CDR3aa: CASSPPGRAGYGYTF
abundance: NA; j_gene: TRBJ2-2; d_gene: NA; v_gene: TRBV7-8; CDR3nt: TGTGCCAGCAGCTTACTTGGGGCGGACACCGGGGAGCTGTTTTTT; CDR3aa: CASSLLGADTGELFF
abundance: NA; j_gene: TRBJ2-3; d_gene: TRBD1; v_gene: TRBV5-1; CDR3nt: TGCGCCAGCAGCTTAATAGGGGACAGGGGCCATACGCAGTATTTT; CDR3aa: CASSLIGDRGHTQYF
abundance: few; j_gene: TRBJ2-3; d_gene: TRBD2; v_gene: TRBV4-2; CDR3nt: TGTGCCAGCAGCCCAGGGGCACTAGCGGGGGGGCCTGATACGCAGTATTTT; CDR3aa: CASSPGALAGGPDTQYF
abundance: NA; j_gene: TRBJ1-1; d_gene: TRBD1; v_gene: TRBV18; CDR3nt: TGTGCCAGCTCACCGCTACAGGGGGCTGAAGCTTTCTTT; CDR3aa: CASSPLQGAEAFF
abundance: NA; j_gene: TRBJ1-1; d_gene: NA; v_gene: TRBV4-2; CDR3nt: TGTGCCAGCAGCCAAGAAGTCATTTCCGCGAACGGGCATACTGAAGCTTTCTTT; CDR3aa: CASSQEVISANGHTEAFF
abundance: NA; j_gene: TRBJ1-2; d_gene: NA; v_gene: TRBV6-1; CDR3nt: TGTGCCAGCAGTGAAGGAGGGGACGGCTATGGCTACACCTTC; CDR3aa: CASSEGGDGYGYTF
abundance: once; j_gene: TRBJ1-2; d_gene: TRBD1; v_gene: TRBV6-5; CDR3nt: TGTGCCAGCAGAGGGACAGACCATCCTTATGGCTACACCTTC; CDR3aa: CASRGTDHPYGYTF
abundance: once; j_gene: TRBJ2-7; d_gene: NA; v_gene: TRBV5-1; CDR3nt: TGCGCCAGCAGCGTAAGGCCAGGGGGGCCCTACGAGCAGTACTTC; CDR3aa: CASSVRPGGPYEQYF
abundance: NA; j_gene: TRBJ2-3; d_gene: TRBD2; v_gene: TRBV5-1; CDR3nt: TGCGCCAGCAGCTCCGGGACTAGCGGGGGGGCCGGAGATACGCAGTATTTT; CDR3aa: CASSSGTSGGAGDTQYF
abundance: few; j_gene: TRBJ2-7; d_gene: NA; v_gene: TRBV6-5; CDR3nt: TGTGCCAGCAGTCCCGACAATCCCTACGAGCAGTACTTC; CDR3aa: CASSPDNPYEQYF
abundance: NA; j_gene: TRBJ1-5; d_gene: NA; v_gene: TRBV7-2; CDR3nt: TGTGCCAGCAGCTTAGCGGCCGGTAATCAGCCCCAGCATTTT; CDR3aa: CASSLAAGNQPQHF
abundance: NA; j_gene: TRBJ2-2; d_gene: TRBD1; v_gene: TRBV7-8; CDR3nt: TGTGCCAGCAGCCCCACCGGGACAGGGATCGGGGAGCTGTTTTTT; CDR3aa: CASSPTGTGIGELFF
abundance: NA; j_gene: TRBJ1-1; d_gene: NA; v_gene: TRBV2; CDR3nt: TGTGCCAGCACTCTAGGGGGGGGGCGCACGGACACTGAAGCTTTCTTT; CDR3aa: CASTLGGGRTDTEAFF
abundance: few; j_gene: TRBJ1-2; d_gene: NA; v_gene: TRBV11-2; CDR3nt: TGTGCCAGCAGCTCCATCGCCCAGTACCGGAACTATGGCTACACCTTC; CDR3aa: CASSSIAQYRNYGYTF
abundance: NA; j_gene: TRBJ2-2; d_gene: NA; v_gene: TRBV11-2; CDR3nt: TGTGCCAGCAGCTTAACCAACACCGGGGAGCTGTTTTTT; CDR3aa: CASSLTNTGELFF
abundance: NA; j_gene: TRBJ1-2; d_gene: TRBD1; v_gene: TRBV28; CDR3nt: TGTGCCAGCAGTCGACCCCGGGCCGGGACAGGGAGAGGCTACACCTTC; CDR3aa: CASSRPRAGTGRGYTF
abundance: NA; j_gene: TRBJ1-1; d_gene: NA; v_gene: TRBV4-3; CDR3nt: TGCGCCAGCAGCCAAGGTCGGGCTGAAGCTTTCTTT; CDR3aa: CASSQGRAEAFF
abundance: NA; j_gene: TRBJ2-3; d_gene: TRBD2; v_gene: TRBV5-4; CDR3nt: TGTGCCAGCAGGACCGGACTAGCGGGGGCCCTCTTCACAGATACGCAGTATTTT; CDR3aa: CASRTGLAGALFTDTQYF
abundance: NA; j_gene: TRBJ1-4; d_gene: NA; v_gene: TRBV24-1; CDR3nt: TGTGCCATTACCCAGAGTAGGGCTAATGAAAAACTGTTTTTT; CDR3aa: CAITQSRANEKLFF
abundance: once; j_gene: TRBJ1-2; d_gene: TRBD1; v_gene: TRBV6-5; CDR3nt: TGTACCAGCAGGGACACGGGACAGGGGTTTGGCTACACCTTC; CDR3aa: CTSRDTGQGFGYTF
abundance: NA; j_gene: TRBJ2-1; d_gene: NA; v_gene: TRBV6-4; CDR3nt: TGTGCCAGCAGTGACTCGCGGGGTGCGGAGCAGTTCTTC; CDR3aa: CASSDSRGAEQFF
abundance: NA; j_gene: TRBJ2-2; d_gene: TRBD1; v_gene: TRBV19; CDR3nt: TGTGCCAGTAGTATGAGCCAGGGGGTCGGGGAGCTGTTTTTT; CDR3aa: CASSMSQGVGELFF
abundance: NA; j_gene: TRBJ1-1; d_gene: NA; v_gene: TRBV5-1; CDR3nt: TGCGCCAGCAGCTGGGTGGGGAGTGAAGCTTTCTTT; CDR3aa: CASSWVGSEAFF
abundance: once; j_gene: TRBJ1-1; d_gene: NA; v_gene: TRBV5-5; CDR3nt: TGTGCCAGCAGCTTGGCAGTCACTGAAGCTTTCTTT; CDR3aa: CASSLAVTEAFF
abundance: once; j_gene: TRBJ2-2; d_gene: TRBD2; v_gene: TRBV19; CDR3nt: TGTGCCAGTAGTACACTAGCGGGGGGAGGAACCGGGGAGCTGTTTTTT; CDR3aa: CASSTLAGGGTGELFF
abundance: NA; j_gene: TRBJ1-5; d_gene: NA; v_gene: TRBV7-2; CDR3nt: TGTGCCAGCAGCTTAGCTCAAGGCCTGAATCAGCCCCAGCATTTT; CDR3aa: CASSLAQGLNQPQHF
abundance: NA; j_gene: TRBJ2-6; d_gene: TRBD1; v_gene: TRBV7-9; CDR3nt: TGTGCCAGCAGCATGGGACAGGGGGCTGGGGCCAACGTCCTGACTTTC; CDR3aa: CASSMGQGAGANVLTF
abundance: once; j_gene: TRBJ1-2; d_gene: TRBD1; v_gene: TRBV11-2; CDR3nt: TGTGCCAGCTCCACTCCGGGACAGGGGATCTATGGCTACACCTTC; CDR3aa: CASSTPGQGIYGYTF
abundance: NA; j_gene: TRBJ1-2; d_gene: TRBD1; v_gene: TRBV14; CDR3nt: TGTGCCAGCAGCCGAAGATGGGACAGGGCCAATGGCTACACCTTC; CDR3aa: CASSRRWDRANGYTF
abundance: NA; j_gene: TRBJ2-1; d_gene: NA; v_gene: TRBV5-6; CDR3nt: TGTGCCAGCAGCTTTAGCGGATCCTACAATGAGCAGTTCTTC; CDR3aa: CASSFSGSYNEQFF
abundance: few; j_gene: TRBJ1-5; d_gene: TRBD1; v_gene: TRBV6-6; CDR3nt: TGTGCCAGCAGTTCGGGACAGGGCCATCAGCCCCAGCATTTT; CDR3aa: CASSSGQGHQPQHF
abundance: NA; j_gene: TRBJ2-1; d_gene: TRBD2; v_gene: TRBV7-2; CDR3nt: TGTGCCAGCAGCTTAGTTGGTCTAGCGGGGGGGCCAGACAATGAGCAGTTCTTC; CDR3aa: CASSLVGLAGGPDNEQFF
abundance: NA; j_gene: TRBJ1-5; d_gene: NA; v_gene: TRBV3-1/TRBV3-2; CDR3nt: TGTGCCAGCAGCCACGAGCCCGACAGGAGTCTTGGCAATCAGCCCCAGCATTTT; CDR3aa: CASSHEPDRSLGNQPQHF